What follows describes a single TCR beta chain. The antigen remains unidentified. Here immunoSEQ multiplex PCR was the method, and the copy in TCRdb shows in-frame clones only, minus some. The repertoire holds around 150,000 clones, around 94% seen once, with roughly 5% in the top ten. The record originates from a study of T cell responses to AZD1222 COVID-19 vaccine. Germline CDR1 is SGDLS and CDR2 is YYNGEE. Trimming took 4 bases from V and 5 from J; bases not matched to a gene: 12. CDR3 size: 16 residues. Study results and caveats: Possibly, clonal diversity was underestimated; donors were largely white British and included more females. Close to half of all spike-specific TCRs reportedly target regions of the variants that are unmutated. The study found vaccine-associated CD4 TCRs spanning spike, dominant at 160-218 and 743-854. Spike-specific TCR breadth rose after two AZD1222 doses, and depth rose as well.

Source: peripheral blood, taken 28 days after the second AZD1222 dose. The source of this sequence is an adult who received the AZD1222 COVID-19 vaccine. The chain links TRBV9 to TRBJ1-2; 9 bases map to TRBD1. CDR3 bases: TGTGCCAGCAGCTCCGGGACAGGGAGGACGGGGTATGGCTACACCTTC. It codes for CASSSGTGRTGYGYTF.